The 5 T cell receptor beta chains below were found in one sample sequenced in a study of PD-1 blockade in classical Hodgkin lymphoma. The time point here: cycle 4 day 1 (C4D1), after around six weeks of nivolumab. Brentuximab vedotin exposure varied among the patients, all of whom had relapsed after autologous stem cell transplantation. The repertoire was sequenced with immunoSEQ multiplex PCR; TCRdb's copy has only in-frame clones and lacks some. The data hold about 64,000 clones, with roughly nine tenths observed a single time. The source material was peripheral blood mononuclear cells (PBMCs), sampled before the fourth cycle of nivolumab. Receptors were obtained from a human donor with classical Hodgkin lymphoma.

J is TRBJ2-3 and V is TRBV6-1; 10 bases are shared with TRBD2. V shed 1 base, J shed 4 bases, and the junction held 2 bases outside the gene matches. Germline-derived CDR1 and CDR2 are MNHNS and SASEGT. The CDR3 covers 15 residues. The CDR3 loop reads CASSEERGGSDTQYF. CDR3 nucleotides: TGTGCCAGCAGTGAAGAGCGGGGGGGTTCAGATACGCAGTATTTT.

V gene TRBV4-2 combines with J gene TRBJ2-1, with 11 bases fitting TRBD2. The ends lost 1 base at V and 6 bases at J; junction bases unmatched: 2. Germline CDR1 reads LGHNA; CDR2 reads YNFKEQ. The CDR3 runs 15 residues. The CDR3 nucleotides read TGTGCCAGCAGCCAAGGGCTAGCGGGAGGCAATGAGCAGTTCTTC. Its translation is CASSQGLAGGNEQFF.

The chain uses TRBV10-3 and TRBJ1-1; D unresolved. The CDR3 is made up of 13 amino acids. Trimming removed 4 bases at V and 1 base at J, with 7 bases between. The germline V gene has CDR1 ENHRY and CDR2 SYGVKD. CDR3: CAISVRENTEAFF. The CDR3 DNA reads as TGTGCCATCAGTGTACGGGAGAACACTGAAGCTTTCTTT.

This clone was seen only once. V and J are TRBV9 and TRBJ1-2; perhaps TRBD1 as D (6 bases). Trimming took 3 bases from V and 2 from J, leaving 17 bases between them. The CDR3 totals 16 residues. The germline V gene encodes CDR1 SGDLS and CDR2 YYNGEE. The CDR3 protein is CASSAPVGAENYGYTF. The CDR3 DNA reads TGTGCCAGCAGCGCCCCAGTGGGGGCAGAAAACTATGGCTACACCTTC.

The chain carries TRBV4-1 and TRBJ2-7; TRBD2 agrees at 9 bases. The CDR3 has 15 amino acids. The junction had 7 bases not matched to a gene; V was cut back by 4 bases and J by 3 bases. In germline, CDR1 is MGHRA, CDR2 YSYEKL. The CDR3 sequence: CASSPTRLAVYEQYF. The CDR3 nucleotides are TGCGCCAGCAGCCCCACCCGACTAGCGGTCTACGAGCAGTACTTC.